The rows below give T cell receptor beta chains drawn from one sample of a study of brain T cells in children with intractable seizures. The data were produced by immunoSEQ multiplex PCR, yet TCRdb's version contains in-frame clones alone and is incomplete. The sample lists roughly 120,000 clones; 94% were seen once. The input for sequencing was peripheral blood, taken at surgery. The receptors were gathered from a boy under two years old with hemimegalencephaly and intractable seizures. CDR3s include the opening cysteine and the closing phenylalanine or tryptophan. A D gene is named only where the DNA matches it firmly. Part of the rows lack a size; the others show once, few, many or a class for expanded clones.

V,D,J,size,CDR3,DNA
TRBV7-9,NA,TRBJ2-5,NA,CASSLWGRHQETQYF,TGTGCCAGCAGCTTGTGGGGGAGGCACCAAGAGACCCAGTACTTC
TRBV4-3,NA,TRBJ2-3,NA,CASSQALVGTDTQYF,TGCGCCAGCAGCCAGGCCCTGGTTGGCACAGATACGCAGTATTTT
TRBV3-1/TRBV3-2,TRBD2,TRBJ2-5,NA,CASSLSGIETQYF,TGTGCCAGCAGTCTTAGCGGGATTGAGACCCAGTACTTC
TRBV10-3,NA,TRBJ2-7,NA,CAISLTGPISYEQYF,TGTGCCATCAGCTTGACAGGCCCTATCTCCTACGAGCAGTACTTC
TRBV11-2,NA,TRBJ1-6,NA,CASCLSNSYNSPLHF,TGTGCCAGCTGTCTTTCTAACTCCTATAATTCACCCCTCCACTTT
TRBV6-5,TRBD2,TRBJ2-1,NA,CASSLGGRAGEQFF,TGTGCCAGCAGTTTGGGCGGGAGGGCCGGTGAGCAGTTCTTC
TRBV9,NA,TRBJ1-3,once,CASSVSRQAISGNTIYF,TGTGCCAGCAGCGTGAGCCGACAGGCCATCTCTGGAAACACCATATATTTT
TRBV2,NA,TRBJ2-5,NA,CASSEARETQYF,TGTGCCAGCAGTGAAGCTCGGGAGACCCAGTACTTC
TRBV7-2,TRBD2,TRBJ2-7,NA,CASSNLAGEHYEQYF,TGTGCCAGCAGCAACCTAGCGGGAGAGCACTACGAGCAGTACTTC
TRBV28,TRBD1,TRBJ1-6,NA,CASRFLGTGFNSPLHF,TGTGCCAGCAGATTTCTGGGGACAGGGTTTAATTCACCCCTCCACTTT
TRBV10-1,NA,TRBJ2-1,once,CASSESPSNEQFF,TGCGCCAGCAGTGAATCGCCTAGCAATGAGCAGTTCTTC
TRBV24-1,TRBD2,TRBJ2-2,NA,CATSGLAGGVNTGELFF,TGTGCCACCAGCGGACTAGCGGGAGGAGTTAACACCGGGGAGCTGTTTTTT
TRBV7-9,TRBD2,TRBJ2-3,NA,CASSLSGTRDTQYF,TGTGCCAGCAGCTTATCGGGGACTAGGGATACGCAGTATTTT
TRBV27,NA,TRBJ1-5,NA,CASSLSVVEF,TGTGCCAGCAGTTTATCAGTCGTGGAGTTT
TRBV29-1,TRBD2,TRBJ2-5,once,CSSGLAGAGYQETQYF,TGCAGCTCGGGACTAGCGGGAGCGGGGTACCAAGAGACCCAGTACTTC
TRBV7-8,NA,TRBJ2-5,NA,CASSLVLNRGETQYF,TGTGCCAGCAGCCTCGTCCTCAACCGAGGGGAGACCCAGTACTTC
TRBV5-1,NA,TRBJ1-1,NA,CASSSTGTGNTEAFF,TGCGCCAGCAGCTCCACAGGGACGGGGAACACTGAAGCTTTCTTT
TRBV7-8,NA,TRBJ2-3,NA,CASSLGPDTQYF,TGTGCCAGCAGCTTGGGTCCAGATACGCAGTATTTT